This is a list of T cell receptor beta chains from one sample in a study of PD-1 blockade in classical Hodgkin lymphoma. Assay used: immunoSEQ multiplex PCR; TCRdb lists only in-frame clones, some missing. The sample has fewer than 35,000 clones; around 94% are singletons. Sequencing was performed on peripheral blood mononuclear cells (PBMCs). These receptors originate from a human donor with classical Hodgkin lymphoma. The CDR3 runs from the conserved cysteine through the conserved F or W. D genes are given only for firm matches. Expanded clones get a size class; other rows say once, few or many, or leave the size out.

TRBV7-4	.	.	TRBJ2-3	CASSQIRFYHADTQYF	TGTGCCAGCAGCCAGATCAGGTTTTATCATGCAGATACGCAGTATTTT
TRBV5-1	once	.	TRBJ2-1	CASSLDRVILNEQFF	TGCGCCAGCAGCTTGGACAGGGTGATACTCAATGAGCAGTTCTTC
TRBV28	.	TRBD1	TRBJ1-2	CASSSRDRDAYGYTF	TGTGCCAGCAGTTCCCGGGACAGGGATGCCTATGGCTACACCTTC
TRBV2	.	.	TRBJ1-3	CASSNGLLSGNTIYF	TGTGCCAGCTCGAACGGACTCCTCTCTGGAAACACCATATATTTT
TRBV5-6	.	.	TRBJ2-3	CASGRPGSGDTQYF	TGTGCCAGCGGCCGTCCTGGTAGTGGTGATACGCAGTATTTT
TRBV6-1	.	TRBD2	TRBJ2-3	CASRRTSGRADTQYF	TGTGCCAGCAGGAGGACTAGCGGGAGGGCAGATACGCAGTATTTT
TRBV2	few	.	TRBJ1-5	CASRQGEDQPQHF	TGTGCCAGCAGACAGGGCGAAGATCAGCCCCAGCATTTT
TRBV27	.	.	TRBJ1-1	CASSFNRRGATEAFF	TGTGCCAGCAGTTTTAACCGGCGGGGGGCCACTGAAGCTTTCTTT
TRBV2	.	.	TRBJ1-6	CASSGQSRDSPLHF	TGTGCCAGCAGCGGACAGAGTCGCGATTCACCCCTCCACTTT
TRBV11-2	.	TRBD1	TRBJ1-1	CASSLEGTAKAFF	TGTGCCAGCAGCTTAGAAGGGACAGCTAAAGCTTTCTTT
TRBV30	once	TRBD1	TRBJ1-5	CAYAGTGNQPQHF	TGTGCCTATGCCGGGACAGGGAATCAGCCCCAGCATTTT
TRBV6-1	.	.	TRBJ1-1	CASSERGDTEAFF	TGTGCCAGCAGTGAACGGGGAGACACTGAAGCTTTCTTT
TRBV7-9	.	.	TRBJ1-2	CASSPRAANYGYTF	TGTGCCAGCAGCCCTAGGGCAGCTAACTATGGCTACACCTTC
TRBV11-3	.	.	TRBJ2-2	CASSLLTDASTGELFF	TGTGCCAGCAGCTTACTGACTGACGCTTCCACCGGGGAGCTGTTTTTT
TRBV27	.	TRBD2	TRBJ2-3	CASSLSSGIGTDTQYF	TGTGCCAGCAGTTTATCCAGCGGGATTGGCACAGATACGCAGTATTTT
TRBV18	.	.	TRBJ2-3	CASSPEGPDTQYF	TGTGCCAGCTCACCAGAAGGGCCAGATACGCAGTATTTT
TRBV18	once	TRBD2	TRBJ2-3	CASSPPVSGATDTQYF	TGTGCCAGCTCACCACCGGTTAGCGGGGCCACAGATACGCAGTATTTT
TRBV5-6	.	TRBD2	TRBJ2-5	CASSPLGRGSEETQYF	TGTGCCAGCAGCCCGCTGGGGCGGGGGTCGGAAGAGACCCAGTACTTC
TRBV4-1	.	.	TRBJ1-2	CASSQGGNYGYTF	TGCGCCAGCAGCCAAGGGGGTAACTATGGCTACACCTTC
TRBV5-1	.	TRBD1	TRBJ2-2	CASSLRQGESGELFF	TGCGCCAGCAGCTTACGACAGGGCGAATCCGGGGAGCTGTTTTTT
TRBV11-2	few	.	TRBJ1-5	CASSPGGGDQPQHF	TGTGCCAGCAGCCCCGGGGGTGGGGATCAGCCCCAGCATTTT
TRBV6-5	.	TRBD1	TRBJ1-5	CASKATGGQNQPQHF	TGTGCCAGCAAAGCGACAGGGGGCCAAAACCAGCCCCAGCATTTT
TRBV6-1	.	TRBD1	TRBJ1-3	CASSAGQGFGNTIYF	TGTGCCAGCAGTGCGGGACAGGGGTTCGGAAACACCATATATTTT
TRBV6-1	.	.	TRBJ1-5	CASSVFSDQPQHF	TGTGCCAGCAGTGTTTTTAGCGATCAGCCCCAGCATTTT
TRBV10-1	.	TRBD1	TRBJ2-7	CASSDGDRLYYEQYF	TGCGCCAGCAGTGATGGGGACAGGCTATACTACGAGCAGTACTTC
TRBV30	.	.	TRBJ1-6	CAWGRPGVSPLHF	TGTGCCTGGGGTCGACCAGGGGTTTCACCCCTCCACTTT
TRBV28	.	.	TRBJ2-3	CASSWSWGNSSTDTQYF	TGTGCCAGCAGTTGGAGCTGGGGAAACTCTAGCACAGATACGCAGTATTTT
TRBV5-4	.	.	TRBJ2-5	CASSPGGGAQETQYF	TGTGCCAGCAGCCCGGGTGGGGGAGCGCAAGAGACCCAGTACTTC
TRBV5-5	.	TRBD1	TRBJ2-3	CASSLSGGLDTQYF	TGTGCCAGCAGCTTATCAGGGGGTCTCGATACGCAGTATTTT
TRBV7-2	.	TRBD2	TRBJ2-3	CASSPSPLAGARWQDTQYF	TGTGCCAGCAGCCCATCCCCCCTAGCGGGGGCCCGTTGGCAAGATACGCAGTATTTT
TRBV5-1	.	TRBD1	TRBJ2-7	CASSDGQGLYEQYF	TGCGCCAGCAGCGACGGACAGGGCCTATACGAGCAGTACTTC
TRBV6-1	.	TRBD1	TRBJ1-1	CASSFPGTGSGEAFF	TGTGCCAGCAGTTTTCCCGGGACAGGGAGCGGTGAAGCTTTCTTT
TRBV5-1	.	.	TRBJ2-2	CASSSYPADGGGELFF	TGCGCCAGCAGCTCGTACCCTGCCGACGGTGGCGGGGAGCTGTTTTTT
TRBV4-1	.	TRBD2	TRBJ2-1	CASSQEEGTSSYNEQFF	TGCGCCAGCAGCCAAGAAGAAGGGACTAGCTCCTACAATGAGCAGTTCTTC
TRBV4-1	.	.	TRBJ1-6	CASSQPLRSSPLHF	TGCGCCAGCAGCCAACCCTTAAGGAGTTCACCCCTCCACTTT
TRBV19	.	.	TRBJ1-5	CATSDSSNQPQHF	TGTGCCACATCGGACAGTAGCAATCAGCCCCAGCATTTT
TRBV7-4	once	.	TRBJ1-5	CASTPVGSYSNQPQHF	TGTGCCAGCACCCCCGTCGGGAGCTATAGCAATCAGCCCCAGCATTTT
TRBV6-6	.	TRBD1	TRBJ2-1	CASSSLTGGINEQFF	TGTGCCAGCAGCTCTTTGACAGGGGGCATAAATGAGCAGTTCTTC
TRBV9	.	TRBD1	TRBJ1-1	CASSPSRGVTEAFF	TGTGCCAGCAGCCCGAGCAGGGGGGTAACTGAAGCTTTCTTT